The 2 T cell receptor beta chains below all came from one sample that was sequenced in a study of spatial heterogeneity in lung cancer. Time point indicated: blood at routine non-recurrence follow-up after resection. TCRdb analysed the 5' RACE reads with MiXCR anew, one entry per CDR3 protein. This table holds about 87,000 distinct CDR3 sequences, less than 20% found once. The sequencing here drew on PBMCs, taken at follow-up. Receptor source: a male donor with early-stage non-small cell lung cancer.

This clonotype appeared a few times. The V gene is TRBV20-1, the J gene TRBJ2-5, with D unresolved. This CDR3 is 11 amino acids long. Germline CDR1 is DFQATT and CDR2 is SNEGSKA (reference sequence). Trimming left V 4 bases short and J 4 bases short, with 7 bases between. DNA for the CDR3: TGCAGTGCTACTAAAGGAGAGACCCAGTACTTC. Encoded protein: CSATKGETQYF.

The chain recombines TRBV10-1 with TRBJ2-7; 13 bases fit TRBD2. This CDR3 has 13 amino acids. CDR1 and CDR2 (germline): WNHNN, SYGVQD (reference sequence). With V trimmed by 6 bases and J by 6 bases, 2 bases remained unmatched. In DNA form, the CDR3 reads TGCGCCAGCAGCTGGACTAGCGGGAGCGAGCAGTACTTC. This translates into CASSWTSGSEQYF.